Shown below are 12 T cell receptor beta chains from a single sample sequenced in a study of T cells after yellow fever vaccination. MiXCR, run by TCRdb on the 5' RACE reads, gives a single entry per CDR3 protein. The sample consists of about 340,000 distinct CDR3 sequences, approximately 4% of them appearing once. Sample: PBMCs, taken 5 days after the yellow fever booster vaccination. The receptors originated from a man younger than 30 who received the YFV17D yellow fever vaccine.

This clonotype has more than one count but fewer than ten. The rearrangement links TRBV5-1 to TRBJ2-2; D unclear. The CDR3 spans 15 residues. Deletions cut 4 bases from V and 2 bases from J, with 12 bases between. Germline V gene lookup returns CDR1 SGHRS and CDR2 YFSETQ. CDR3 DNA sequence: TGCGCCAGCAGCCTTAGACGGAAAAACACCGGGGAGCTGTTTTTT. It specifies CASSLRRKNTGELFF. Full variable domain (remainder filled in from reference TRBV5-1 and TRBJ2-2): KAGVTQTPRYLIKTRGQQVTLSCSPISGHRSVSWYQQTPGQGLQFLFEYFSETQRNKGNFPGRFSGRQFSNSRSEMNVSTLELGDSALYLCASSLRRKNTGELFFGEGSRLTVL.

This clonotype has a handful of counts. The V and J genes are TRBV29-1 and TRBJ2-3, with D hard to call. CDR3 length equals 13 residues. Between the trimmed V and J ends, which lost 8 bases and 0 bases, there was a span of 12 bases. CDR1 SQVTM and CDR2 ANQGSEA come from the germline V gene. The DNA of the CDR3 is TGCAGCTATCGGTACACTAGCACAGATACGCAGTATTTT. It encodes CSYRYTSTDTQYF.

This clonotype was detected ten times or more. V gene TRBV6-5 combines with J gene TRBJ2-5; TRBD2 agrees at 13 bases. The CDR3 totals 14 residues. V dropped 10 bases and J dropped 5; count of bases not matched to a gene: 7. CDR1 is MNHEY and CDR2 is SVGAGI in the germline V gene. The CDR3 coding sequence is TGTGCCACGCGACTAGCGGGGGGCAGGGAGACCCAGTACTTC. This encodes CATRLAGGRETQYF.

Notes on this clonotype: The junction departs from germline at one end; a sequencing error may be responsible. CDR3 DNA sequence: TGTGCCAGCAGCTTGAACTCCTCCGAGCAGTACTTC. Translation: CASSLNSSEQYF. The chain carries TRBV5-6 and TRBJ2-7, with no clear D. The germline V gene encodes CDR1 SGHDT and CDR2 YYEEEE. The CDR3 loop spans 12 amino acids. Variable domain in full (rest from reference TRBV5-6 and TRBJ2-7): DAGVTQSPTHLIKTRGQQVTLRCSPKSGHDTVSWYQQALGQGPQFIFQYYEEEERQRGNFPDRFSGHQFPNYSSELNVNALLLGDSALYLCASSLNSSEQYFGPGTRLTVT.

There are a few counts of this clonotype. The V gene is TRBV5-1, the J gene TRBJ1-2, with unresolved D. Trimming took 3 bases from V and 0 from J, leaving 9 bases between them. The CDR3 spans 14 residues. Germline loops: CDR1 SGHRS, CDR2 YFSETQ. The CDR3 here is CASSSSGTNYGYTF. The CDR3 nucleotides are TGCGCCAGCAGCTCCTCGGGGACTAACTATGGCTACACCTTC.

This chain connects TRBV6-2 or TRBV6-3 to TRBJ2-2, with D maybe TRBD2 (5 bases). From germline, CDR1 is MNHEY and CDR2 SVGEGT. Between the trimmed V and J ends, which lost 6 bases and 2 bases, there was a span of 10 bases. The CDR3 loop spans 14 amino acids. CDR3: CASRRTYNTGELFF. As DNA, the CDR3 is TGTGCCAGCAGGAGGACTTATAACACCGGGGAGCTGTTTTTT.

This clonotype has a handful of counts. The J gene is TRBJ2-7, the V gene TRBV4-1, with 8 bases identical to TRBD1. CDR1 and CDR2 from the germline V gene are MGHRA and YSYEKL. V was clipped by 3 bases and J by 1 base; unmatched bases: 2. The CDR3 extends over 14 amino acids. CDR3 amino acids: CASSQRQGSYEQYF. Here the CDR3 DNA reads TGCGCCAGCAGCCAGCGACAGGGGTCCTACGAGCAGTACTTC.

This rearrangement joins TRBV19 to TRBJ2-2; 11 bases agree with TRBD1. V shed 9 bases and J 4 bases; nucleotides not matched to a gene: 7. CDR3 size: 15 residues. Germline V gene lookup returns CDR1 LNHDA and CDR2 SQIVND (reference sequence). The CDR3, as DNA: TGTGCCAGCACTGGGACAGGGGGTGGCACCGGGGAGCTGTTTTTT. Its translation is CASTGTGGGTGELFF. The full variable domain, rest sourced from reference TRBV19 and TRBJ2-2, is DGGITQSPKYLFRKEGQNVTLSCEQNLNHDAMYWYRQDPGQGLRLIYYSQIVNDFQKGDIAEGYSVSREKKESFPLTVTSAQKNPTAFYLCASTGTGGGTGELFFGEGSRLTVL.

This clonotype has more than one count but fewer than ten. The rearrangement uses TRBV5-1 and TRBJ2-1; 12 bases fit TRBD2. From germline, CDR1 is SGHRS and CDR2 YFSETQ. Unmatched junction bases numbered 1, after V lost 0 bases and J lost 3 bases. The CDR3 covers 16 residues. DNA for the CDR3: TGCGCCAGCAGCTTGGCTAGCGGGGGGGTCTACAATGAGCAGTTCTTC. Its translation is CASSLASGGVYNEQFF.

This clonotype was observed a few times. The V gene is TRBV20-1, the J gene TRBJ1-6; D is possibly TRBD1 (5 bases). Trimming stripped 5 bases from V and 10 bases from J, with 21 bases between. The CDR3 has 15 amino acids. The germline V gene encodes CDR1 DFQATT and CDR2 SNEGSKA (reference sequence). The CDR3 region is CSAPAWAGGSSPLHF. CDR3 nucleotide sequence: TGCAGTGCTCCCGCTTGGGCGGGGGGGAGCTCACCCCTCCACTTT.

This clonotype has a handful of counts. This chain connects TRBV6-2 or TRBV6-3 to TRBJ2-5; D is unresolved. The CDR3 has 11 residues. Trimming shortened V by 2 bases and J by 10 bases, and 8 bases separated the two germline ends. In germline, CDR1 is MNHEY, CDR2 SVGEGT. The CDR3 coding sequence is TGTGCCAGCAGTTACCAAGGGAACCAGTACTTC. Translating gives CASSYQGNQYF.

This clonotype showed up just a few times. The genes are TRBV7-2 and TRBJ2-1; a weak D match, TRBD2 (6 bases). CDR1 is SGHTA, CDR2 FQGNSA, per germline. Between the trimmed V and J ends, which lost 7 bases and 8 bases, there was a span of 15 bases. The CDR3 has 13 residues. The CDR3 DNA follows: TGTGCCAGCACGCGGGGTTCGAGCGATGAGCAGTTCTTC. Translation: CASTRGSSDEQFF.